Listed below are T cell receptor beta chains from one sample, sequenced in a study of technical replicates of blood from a few donors. Some clones are missing from TCRdb's copy, which holds only in-frame ones; the method was immunoSEQ multiplex PCR. The sample includes around 76,000 clones, approximately 96% of them seen just once. Sequenced sample: T cells isolated from PBMCs. The receptors here all came from a human donor in good health. Both conserved end residues are part of each CDR3. A D gene is named only where the DNA matches it firmly. Part of the rows lack a size; the others show once, few, many or a class for expanded clones.

d_gene,abundance,j_gene,v_gene,CDR3nt,CDR3aa
TRBD1,NA,TRBJ2-7,TRBV27,TGTGCCAGCAGTTCCCCGGACAGGGGATCGTTTTACGAGCAGTACTTC,CASSSPDRGSFYEQYF
TRBD2,NA,TRBJ2-7,TRBV4-2,TGTGCCAGCAGCCAAATCTCTGGGACTAGAGGCTACGAGCAGTACTTC,CASSQISGTRGYEQYF
NA,NA,TRBJ1-1,TRBV5-1,TGCGCCAGCGGGGTCGAGGGTTACGGCACTGAAGCTTTCTTT,CASGVEGYGTEAFF
NA,NA,TRBJ1-2,TRBV25-1,TGTGCCAGCAGTCGTACTGCCCCTTATGTCCAAGATGGCTACACCTTC,CASSRTAPYVQDGYTF
TRBD2,NA,TRBJ2-3,TRBV13,TGTGCCAGCAGCTATAATAGCGGGGGTAGCACAGATACGCAGTATTTT,CASSYNSGGSTDTQYF
NA,once,TRBJ2-1,TRBV9,TGTGCCAGCAGCGTACACGAAGACGCTAGGAATGAGCAGTTCTTC,CASSVHEDARNEQFF
NA,NA,TRBJ2-7,TRBV23-1,TGCGCCAGCAGTCAAATAGGGGCCTGGTCCTACGAGCAGTACTTC,CASSQIGAWSYEQYF
TRBD1,NA,TRBJ1-5,TRBV10-3,TGTGCCATCAGGGACAGGGGGCGACCAGATCAGCCCCAGCATTTT,CAIRDRGRPDQPQHF
NA,NA,TRBJ2-5,TRBV4-1,TGCGCCAGCAGCCAAGGAGAATCGGGAAGAGAGACCCAGTACTTC,CASSQGESGRETQYF
TRBD1,NA,TRBJ1-4,TRBV13,TGTGCCAGCAGCTCACAGGGGGGCATAACTAATGAAAAACTGTTTTTT,CASSSQGGITNEKLFF
TRBD1,NA,TRBJ2-1,TRBV4-2,TGTGCCAGCAGCCCGGGACAGGGGGCTATCTATGAGCAGTTCTTC,CASSPGQGAIYEQFF
NA,NA,TRBJ1-1,TRBV28,TGTGCCAGCAGTTTGGCCCACACTGAAGCTTTCTTT,CASSLAHTEAFF
NA,once,TRBJ2-7,TRBV19,TGTGCCAGTAGTACCGGGTACGCTAACGAGCAGTACTTC,CASSTGYANEQYF
NA,NA,TRBJ1-6,TRBV11-2,TGTGCCAGCCAACAGGGTCCGTACCTCCACTTT,CASQQGPYLHF
NA,NA,TRBJ1-2,TRBV5-4,TGTGCCAGCAGCTTGGTCCAGGGTAACTATGGCTACACCTTC,CASSLVQGNYGYTF
TRBD2,NA,TRBJ2-2,TRBV19,TGTGCCAGTAGTGATGAGAAGGGCGGGGGGGCCGGTAGGGAGCTGTTTTTT,CASSDEKGGGAGRELFF
NA,NA,TRBJ2-2,TRBV25-1,TGTGCCAGCAGTGAATTGGGGGCAGGTACCACCGGGGAGCTGTTTTTT,CASSELGAGTTGELFF
TRBD2,NA,TRBJ2-3,TRBV28,TGTGCCAGCAGCCCAATGACTAGCGGGAACGACTTGGATACGCAGTATTTT,CASSPMTSGNDLDTQYF
TRBD1,NA,TRBJ1-5,TRBV5-1,TGCGCCAGCAGCTGGGGGACAGGGGAAAGCAATCAGCCCCAGCATTTT,CASSWGTGESNQPQHF
NA,NA,TRBJ1-6,TRBV6-5,TGTGCCAGCACTTACAGGGAGAGACATTCACCCCTCCACTTT,CASTYRERHSPLHF
TRBD2,NA,TRBJ2-3,TRBV7-6,TGTGCCAGCAGCTTACAATCACATCTACTAGCGGAGTGGGCAGATACGCAGTATTTT,CASSLQSHLLAEWADTQYF
TRBD1,NA,TRBJ1-1,TRBV12-5,TGTGCTAGTGGTTTGGGACAGGGAAAGAACACTGAAGCTTTCTTT,CASGLGQGKNTEAFF
NA,NA,TRBJ2-7,TRBV18,TGTGCCAGCTCATATGCCGCAGGGGCGCCTGGCTACGAGCAGTACTTC,CASSYAAGAPGYEQYF
NA,NA,TRBJ2-5,TRBV5-1,TGCGCCAGCAGCCGCGTTGCAGAGACCCAGTACTTC,CASSRVAETQYF
NA,NA,TRBJ2-5,TRBV20-1,TGCAGTGCTAGCCCCCCGTCCCAGTACTTC,CSASPPSQYF
TRBD1,NA,TRBJ2-7,TRBV11-2,TGTGCCAGCAGCTTGAACCGGGACAGGGGCTACGAGCAGTACTTC,CASSLNRDRGYEQYF
NA,NA,TRBJ2-1,TRBV7-9,TGTGCCAGCAGCCGAATTACCCGGGGTCCTTACAATGAGCAGTTCTTC,CASSRITRGPYNEQFF
NA,NA,TRBJ1-3,TRBV7-8,TGTGCCAGCAGCGAGGTCCGCTCTGGAAACACCATATATTTT,CASSEVRSGNTIYF
NA,NA,TRBJ1-4,TRBV25-1,TGTGCCAGCAGTGAATGGAGCGGGCCAAATGAAAAACTGTTTTTT,CASSEWSGPNEKLFF
TRBD2,NA,TRBJ2-2,TRBV19,TGTGCCAGTAGTGACGGGGTGATGACTAGCGGGGGGTGGACCGGGGAGCTGTTTTTT,CASSDGVMTSGGWTGELFF
TRBD2,NA,TRBJ2-7,TRBV6-5,TGTGCCAGCAGCTCAGGACTAGCGGCATACGAGCAGTACTTC,CASSSGLAAYEQYF
NA,NA,TRBJ1-1,TRBV6-5,TGTGCCAGCAGTTACTCGGAGGGCGCAGATACTGAAGCTTTCTTT,CASSYSEGADTEAFF
NA,NA,TRBJ2-1,TRBV25-1,TGTGCCAGCAGTGACCTCCCAGGAATCCCCACCTACAATGAGCAGTTCTTC,CASSDLPGIPTYNEQFF
NA,NA,TRBJ1-5,TRBV7-8,TGTGCCAGCAGCACAGATCGGATACTTAGCAATCAGCCCCAGCATTTT,CASSTDRILSNQPQHF
NA,NA,TRBJ1-1,TRBV18,TGTGCCAGCTCTCGATCGTCGGTAAAGACTGAAGCTTTCTTT,CASSRSSVKTEAFF
NA,few,TRBJ2-7,TRBV10-3,TGTGCCATCAGTGAGTCCCGGGAGTACGAGCAGTACTTC,CAISESREYEQYF